One TCR beta chain is described in this entry. Trimming removed 5 bases from V and 9 bases from J, with 14 bases in between. Germline CDR1 reads SEHNR; CDR2 reads FQNEAQ (reference sequence). The CDR3 extends over 13 amino acids. The protocol was immunoSEQ multiplex PCR, while the TCRdb copy is restricted to in-frame clones and leaves out a portion. The sample lists almost 70,000 clones, roughly 89% occurring once. The sample originates from a study of graft-versus-host responses after intestinal transplantation. Study-wide background: All recipients were given anti-thymocyte globulin induction, and tacrolimus and steroids were then administered for approximately 3 years.

The chain combines TRBV7-9 with TRBJ1-5; no definite D call. The clonotype comes from a human patient who received an intestinal transplant, so some T cells may come from the graft donor. The specimen comprised bone marrow, sampled roughly 110 weeks after intestinal transplantation. The CDR3 loop is CASSPAQQPPQHF. Here the CDR3 DNA reads TGTGCCAGCAGCCCAGCCCAGCAGCCGCCCCAGCATTTT.